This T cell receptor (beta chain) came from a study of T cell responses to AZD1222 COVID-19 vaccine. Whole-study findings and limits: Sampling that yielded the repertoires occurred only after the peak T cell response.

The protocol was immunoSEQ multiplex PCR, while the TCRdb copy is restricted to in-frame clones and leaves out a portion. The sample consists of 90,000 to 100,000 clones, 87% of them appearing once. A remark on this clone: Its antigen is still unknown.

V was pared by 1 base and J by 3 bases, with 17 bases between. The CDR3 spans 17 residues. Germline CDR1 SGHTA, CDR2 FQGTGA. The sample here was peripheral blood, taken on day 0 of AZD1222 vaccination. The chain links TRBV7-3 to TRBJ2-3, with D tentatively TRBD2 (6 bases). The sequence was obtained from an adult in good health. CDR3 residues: CASSLISALGRTDTQYF. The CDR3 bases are TGTGCCAGCAGCTTAATTTCGGCACTAGGGAGGACAGATACGCAGTATTTT.